This is a list of T cell receptor beta chains from one sample in a study of blood T cell repertoires in COVID-19. The method was immunoSEQ multiplex PCR; TCRdb's version includes in-frame clones alone and lacks a portion of them. Among 150,000 to 200,000 clones listed, over 80% were seen once. The sample consisted of peripheral blood. These receptors all stem from a woman of 80 years or more with active or convalescent COVID-19. The CDR3 runs from the conserved cysteine through the conserved F or W. D genes are given only for firm matches. A clone size is listed for some rows: how often the clone was seen (once, few, many), or a class if it is expanded.

V	J	size	D	CDR3	DNA
TRBV11-2	TRBJ1-2	.	.	CASSLGGGGYTF	TGTGCCAGCAGCTTAGGGGGGGGAGGCTACACCTTC
TRBV4-3	TRBJ1-3	.	.	CASSQEGGSLSGNTIYF	TGCGCCAGCAGCCAAGAAGGGGGTAGCCTATCTGGAAACACCATATATTTT
TRBV5-6	TRBJ1-3	.	TRBD1	CASSWAGTGAGNTIYF	TGTGCCAGCAGCTGGGCCGGGACAGGGGCTGGAAACACCATATATTTT
TRBV19	TRBJ2-1	.	TRBD2	CAISGSSGGHNEQFF	TGTGCGATTAGTGGGAGTAGCGGGGGGCACAATGAGCAGTTCTTC
TRBV6-2/TRBV6-3	TRBJ2-7	.	.	CASSPSGYEQYF	TGTGCCAGCAGCCCCTCGGGCTACGAGCAGTACTTC
TRBV14	TRBJ2-2	.	.	CASTTVNTGELFF	TGTGCCAGCACAACAGTCAACACCGGGGAGCTGTTTTTT
TRBV2	TRBJ2-7	once	TRBD2	CASISWGLAGTYEQYF	TGTGCCAGCATCTCTTGGGGTCTAGCGGGTACCTACGAGCAGTACTTC
TRBV2	TRBJ2-5	.	TRBD1	CASRDTGGKTQYF	TGTGCCAGCAGGGATACAGGGGGGAAGACCCAGTACTTC
TRBV19	TRBJ2-1	.	TRBD2	CASSIVGLAAYNEQFF	TGTGCCAGTAGTATAGTCGGACTAGCGGCTTACAATGAGCAGTTCTTC
TRBV11-2	TRBJ1-2	.	TRBD1	CASSSRTGANGYTF	TGTGCCAGCAGCTCCAGGACAGGGGCGAATGGCTACACCTTC
TRBV6-6	TRBJ1-3	.	.	CASLQGGAGNTIYF	TGTGCCAGCTTACAGGGCGGAGCTGGAAACACCATATATTTT
TRBV7-6	TRBJ2-7	.	TRBD2	CASSLGSGTTAGEQYF	TGTGCCAGCAGCTTAGGATCCGGGACTACCGCGGGAGAGCAGTACTTC
TRBV7-2	TRBJ2-7	.	.	CASSSGTYRGEQYF	TGTGCCAGCAGCTCTGGGACCTACCGGGGGGAGCAGTACTTC
TRBV19	TRBJ1-2	.	.	CASTQRLINSNYGYTF	TGTGCCAGTACACAGAGACTAATTAACTCTAACTATGGCTACACCTTC
TRBV10-1	TRBJ2-1	.	TRBD2	CASNLQRGGKQFF	TGCGCCAGCAACCTCCAGCGGGGGGGGAAGCAGTTCTTC
TRBV5-4	TRBJ2-7	.	.	CASSLGRGRYEQYF	TGTGCCAGCAGCTTGGGGAGGGGACGGTACGAGCAGTACTTC
TRBV7-2	TRBJ2-1	once	TRBD2	CASSLGSGGEEQFF	TGTGCCAGCAGCTTAGGTAGCGGGGGGGAGGAGCAGTTCTTC
TRBV2	TRBJ1-5	.	.	CASSLGTGDQPQHF	TGTGCCAGCAGCCTCGGGACTGGGGATCAGCCCCAGCATTTT
TRBV6-6	TRBJ2-5	.	.	CASSYSRLQETQYF	TGTGCCAGCAGTTACTCGAGACTCCAAGAGACCCAGTACTTC
TRBV6-5	TRBJ1-4	.	.	CASHPGSVREKLFF	TGTGCCAGTCACCCAGGTTCCGTTAGGGAAAAACTGTTTTTT
TRBV18	TRBJ1-6	.	.	CASSPPQSNSPLHF	TGTGCCAGCTCACCACCGCAGTCCAATTCACCCCTCCACTTT
TRBV6-2/TRBV6-3	TRBJ2-7	.	TRBD2	CASSYEQRGEYEQYF	TGTGCCAGCAGTTACGAGCAGCGGGGGGAATACGAGCAGTACTTC
TRBV7-2	TRBJ1-3	.	.	CASSPLYGGGNTIYF	TGTGCCAGCAGCCCCCTCTACGGGGGAGGAAACACCATATATTTT
TRBV16	TRBJ1-4	.	.	CASSQGGVTNEKLFF	TGTGCCAGCAGCCAGGGCGGGGTGACTAATGAAAAACTGTTTTTT
TRBV19	TRBJ1-2	.	TRBD1	CASSTGQFNYGYTF	TGTGCCAGTAGTACGGGACAGTTTAACTATGGCTACACCTTC
TRBV11-3	TRBJ2-1	.	.	CASSATGGIYNEQFF	TGTGCCAGCAGCGCGACCGGGGGAATTTACAATGAGCAGTTCTTC
TRBV27	TRBJ2-7	few	.	CASSYQGPTSTEQYF	TGTGCCAGCAGTTACCAGGGCCCAACTTCCACCGAGCAGTACTTC
TRBV6-5	TRBJ2-7	.	TRBD2	CASSYSPAGGYEQYF	TGTGCCAGCAGTTACTCACCGGCGGGGGGTTACGAGCAGTACTTC
TRBV5-4	TRBJ2-1	.	TRBD2	CASSLVAGGPVDEQFF	TGTGCCAGCAGCTTGGTGGCGGGGGGCCCCGTGGATGAGCAGTTCTTC
TRBV19	TRBJ2-1	.	TRBD2	CATSGTINNEQFF	TGTGCCACCTCCGGGACTATAAACAATGAGCAGTTCTTC
TRBV4-3	TRBJ1-1	.	TRBD1	CASSLGTANTEAFF	TGCGCCAGCAGCCTAGGGACAGCGAACACTGAAGCTTTCTTT
TRBV19	TRBJ1-5	.	.	CASSIEGHNQPQHF	TGTGCCAGTAGTATAGAGGGCCACAATCAGCCCCAGCATTTT
TRBV5-3	TRBJ2-7	.	TRBD2	CARSLNSGARRSFYEQYF	TGTGCCAGAAGCTTGAACAGCGGGGCCCGTCGGAGTTTCTACGAGCAGTACTTC
TRBV27	TRBJ1-1	.	.	CASSPSGSRTEAFF	TGTGCCAGCAGCCCGTCCGGGTCTAGGACTGAAGCTTTCTTT
TRBV27	TRBJ1-3	.	.	CASRPEGQGNTIYF	TGTGCCAGCAGACCCGAAGGACAGGGAAACACCATATATTTT
TRBV9	TRBJ2-2	.	TRBD1	CASSARTGNTGELFF	TGTGCCAGCAGCGCCCGGACAGGAAACACCGGGGAGCTGTTTTTT
TRBV6-2/TRBV6-3	TRBJ1-6	.	.	CASSYTENSPLHF	TGTGCCAGCAGTTATACGGAGAATTCACCCCTCCACTTT
TRBV5-3	TRBJ2-7	.	TRBD1	CARSYRQGSYEQYF	TGTGCCAGAAGCTACCGACAGGGCTCCTACGAGCAGTACTTC
TRBV7-2	TRBJ2-5	.	.	CASSLARAPGTQYF	TGTGCCAGCAGCTTAGCTCGAGCCCCCGGGACCCAGTACTTC
TRBV6-2/TRBV6-3	TRBJ1-4	once	.	CASSRQPTNEKLFF	TGTGCCAGCAGCCGACAGCCAACTAATGAAAAACTGTTTTTT
TRBV18	TRBJ1-2	.	.	CASSPQGDYGYTF	TGTGCCAGCTCACCACAAGGGGACTATGGCTACACCTTC
TRBV10-3	TRBJ2-1	.	.	CAISESSGGREQFF	TGTGCCATCAGTGAGTCCAGTGGGGGCAGGGAGCAGTTCTTC
TRBV7-3	TRBJ2-7	.	TRBD1	CASSTSGTGDREQYF	TGTGCCAGCAGCACCTCCGGGACAGGGGATCGCGAGCAGTACTTC
TRBV7-8	TRBJ2-7	once	TRBD1	CASSLAGQGSYEQYF	TGTGCCAGCAGCTTAGCGGGACAGGGGAGCTACGAGCAGTACTTC